This T cell receptor beta chain derives from a study of shared clonotypes between healthy human individuals. General study findings and limits: Clonotype sharing across several donors was observed for about 5.5% of naive CD4 clonotypes.

CDR1 SEHNR and CDR2 FQNEAQ come from the germline V gene (reference sequence). The CDR3 is made up of 15 amino acids. Losses at the gene ends were 3 bases for V and 5 bases for J; bases not matched to a gene: 7. The study ran the assay at deep level. Each cell subset's genomic DNA was divided evenly among several immunoSEQ plates. The protocol was immunoSEQ multiplex PCR, while the TCRdb copy is restricted to in-frame clones and leaves out a portion. The data show about 2 million clones, about 95% seen once. Of note for this clone: Its antigen is undetermined.

CD45RO-negative cells were positively selected for CCR7, leaving out terminally differentiated effector memory CD45RA+ cells. Adults of Caucasian background living in Nashville, Tennessee made up all donors. Sequencing used naive CD8+ T cells sorted from blood. V gene TRBV7-9 combines with J gene TRBJ2-3; 8 bases align to TRBD2. The sequence came from a man aged 18 to 29 in good health. The CDR3 region is CASSFSGALGDTQYF. The CDR3 DNA is TGTGCCAGCAGCTTTAGCGGGGCGCTGGGAGATACGCAGTATTTT.